The 19 T cell receptor beta chains below were found in one sample sequenced in a study of blood T cell repertoires in COVID-19. The table came from immunoSEQ multiplex PCR; TCRdb's copy has only in-frame clones and leaves some out. This table holds 70,000 to 75,000 clones, roughly 90% found once. Sequencing used peripheral blood. These receptors were collected from a human donor in a cohort sampled during active COVID-19.

The table lists this clone with a count of one. The J gene is TRBJ2-1, the V gene TRBV27, with D possibly TRBD2 on 5 matching bases. V was trimmed by 3 bases and J by 9 bases, leaving 9 bases between them. The CDR3 loop spans 12 amino acids. Germline assignment: CDR1 MNHEY and CDR2 SMNVEV (reference sequence). CDR3: CASSLIGSEQFF. Here the CDR3 DNA reads TGTGCCAGCAGTTTGATAGGGAGTGAGCAGTTCTTC.

CDR3 sequence: CASNALGGSSYNEQFF. CDR3 DNA: TGTGCCAGCAATGCCCTGGGCGGGAGTTCCTACAATGAGCAGTTCTTC. This rearrangement joins TRBV27 to TRBJ2-1; 7 nucleotides agree with TRBD2. The V gene end was trimmed by 7 bases and the J gene end by 1 base; junction bases not matched to a gene: 10. This CDR3 region has 16 residues. From germline, CDR1 is MNHEY and CDR2 SMNVEV (reference sequence).

This clone came up once. The V gene is TRBV10-1, the J gene TRBJ2-2; 8 positions agree with TRBD2. Germline CDR1 and CDR2: WNHNN and SYGVQD (reference sequence). The J segment lost 0 bases and the V segment lost 8 bases, leaving 8 bases of the junction unmatched. The CDR3 runs to 16 residues. CDR3 region: CASPSYSGTNTGELFF. Here the CDR3 DNA reads TGCGCCAGCCCCTCTTATAGCGGGACGAACACCGGGGAGCTGTTTTTT.

The J gene is TRBJ1-2, the V gene TRBV5-4; 7 bases are a match to TRBD1. The V gene end was trimmed by 4 bases and the J gene end by 5 bases; junction bases not matched to a gene: 8. Germline CDR1 is SGHNT and CDR2 is YYREEE (reference sequence). This CDR3 region has 14 residues. The CDR3 DNA sequence: TGTGCCAGCAGCCCGGGGACAGACAAATATGGCTACACCTTC. It specifies CASSPGTDKYGYTF.

This clone was detected a few times. This sequence joins TRBV12-3 or TRBV12-4 and TRBJ2-5, with D perhaps TRBD2 (5 bases). The CDR3 length is 13 residues. Trimming removed 3 bases from V and 5 bases from J, with 10 bases in between. This CDR3 reads CASSLYGEETQYF. The CDR3 bases are TGTGCCAGCAGTTTGTACGGGGAGGAGACCCAGTACTTC.

This chain joins TRBV2 and TRBJ2-1, with 8 nucleotides matching TRBD2. The CDR3 is made up of 17 amino acids. Germline CDR1 SNHLY, CDR2 FYNNEI. With 5 bases clipped from V and 0 bases from J, the junction kept 9 bases outside the gene matches. For the CDR3, the DNA is TGTGCCAGCAGTACAGACCCCGGGACTAGCTCCTACAATGAGCAGTTCTTC. The encoded protein is CASSTDPGTSSYNEQFF.

The V call is TRBV11-2, the J call TRBJ2-6; D is undetermined. From germline, CDR1 is SGHAT and CDR2 FQNNGV. CDR3 length: 15 amino acids. Trimming shortened V by 6 bases and J by 0 bases, and 9 bases separated the two germline ends. CDR3 residues: CASSRAHSGANVLTF. The CDR3 bases are TGTGCCAGCAGTCGAGCGCACTCTGGGGCCAACGTCCTGACTTTC.

The V gene is TRBV4-1, the J gene TRBJ1-2, with D tentatively TRBD1 (6 bases). The CDR3 spans 15 residues. V was pared by 1 base and J by 2 bases, with 11 bases between. The V gene's germline CDR1 is MGHRA and CDR2 YSYEKL. In nucleotides, the CDR3 is TGCGCCAGCAGCCAAGTAGAGGGGGGGAACTATGGCTACACCTTC. This codes for CASSQVEGGNYGYTF.

J is TRBJ2-2 and V is TRBV6-5; 8 nucleotides line up with TRBD1. Looked up from germline, CDR1 is MNHEY and CDR2 is SVGAGI. V dropped 8 bases and J dropped 0; count of bases not matched to a gene: 2. The CDR3 extends over 14 amino acids. DNA for the CDR3: TGTGCCAGCGAGGGACAGGCGAACACCGGGGAGCTGTTTTTT. Translating it yields CASEGQANTGELFF.

The chain uses TRBV19 and TRBJ2-2, with TRBD2 matching over 9 bases. The CDR3 sequence is 13 residues long. Germline assignment: CDR1 LNHDA and CDR2 SQIVND (reference sequence). Losses at the gene ends were 7 bases for V and 5 bases for J; bases not matched to a gene: 2. CDR3 region: CASNSGSTGELFF. The CDR3 region has the DNA TGTGCCAGTAATAGCGGGAGTACCGGGGAGCTGTTTTTT.

The chain carries TRBV5-6 and TRBJ1-1, with D hard to call. Per the germline V gene, CDR1 is SGHDT and CDR2 is YYEEEE. The V end was cut by 1 base, the J end by 4 bases, with 11 bases between. This CDR3 region has 14 residues. The CDR3 nucleotides are TGTGCCAGCAGCTTGCGGGGTCCGTTCACTGAAGCTTTCTTT. It is translated as CASSLRGPFTEAFF.

The V call is TRBV7-9, the J call TRBJ2-1; the match to TRBD1 covers 8 bases. Germline CDR1 reads SEHNR; CDR2 reads FQNEAQ (reference sequence). The trim removed 1 base at V and 9 bases at J, leaving 5 bases unmatched. The CDR3 is 14 amino acids. The DNA of the CDR3 is TGTGCCAGCAGCTTAGTCGGACAGGGAGGTGAGCAGTTCTTC. Residues: CASSLVGQGGEQFF.

The rearrangement joins TRBV2 to TRBJ2-5; D possibly corresponds to TRBD2 (5 bases). V gave up 1 base and J gave up 5 bases, with 8 bases separating them. The CDR3 extends over 13 amino acids. The V gene's germline CDR1 is SNHLY and CDR2 FYNNEI. The CDR3 loop is CASSEGPGETQYF. CDR3 in DNA: TGTGCCAGCAGTGAAGGCCCGGGGGAGACCCAGTACTTC. The complete variable domain, with remaining parts taken from reference TRBV2 and TRBJ2-5, reads EPEVTQTPSHQVTQMGQEVILRCVPISNHLYFYWYRQILGQKVEFLVSFYNNEISEKSEIFDDQFSVERPDGSNFTLKIRSTKLEDSAMYFCASSEGPGETQYFGPGTRLLVL.

J is TRBJ2-1 and V is TRBV11-2, with a weak D call TRBD1 (6 bases). The ends were cut back, 4 bases at V and 4 bases at J, with 11 bases in the middle. The CDR3 totals 14 residues. The germline gives CDR1 SGHAT, CDR2 FQNNGV. In nucleotides, the CDR3 is TGTGCCAGCAGCTCCGTACAGGGTTACAATGAGCAGTTCTTC. This encodes CASSSVQGYNEQFF.

CDR3 in DNA: TGTGCCAGCACCAGAGGGACAGCGTATGGCTACACCTTC. Translation: CASTRGTAYGYTF. The chain carries TRBV12-3 or TRBV12-4 and TRBJ1-2; 7 nucleotides align to TRBD1. With V trimmed by 7 bases and J by 5 bases, 7 bases remained unmatched. The CDR3 contains 13 residues.

This chain uses TRBV5-1 with TRBJ2-5, with 8 bases lining up with TRBD2. Trimming at V came to 0 bases and at J to 6 bases, leaving 1 base not matched to a gene. CDR1 SGHRS and CDR2 YFSETQ come from the germline V gene. The CDR3 has 13 amino acids. CDR3 sequence: CASSLGGGQTQYF. The CDR3 region has the DNA TGCGCCAGCAGCTTGGGCGGGGGGCAGACCCAGTACTTC.

This chain joins TRBV30 and TRBJ2-7; the D gene is possibly TRBD1 (6 bases). Between the trimmed V and J ends, which lost 4 bases and 5 bases, there was a span of 21 bases. Germline V CDR1 and CDR2: GTSNPN, SVGIG (reference sequence). This CDR3 region has 15 residues. CDR3 bases: TGTGCCTGGAACATGGGGGCGGTCCGTAGGGACGAGCAGTACTTC. This codes for CAWNMGAVRRDEQYF.

V and J are TRBV6-5 and TRBJ2-7; the D gene is possibly TRBD1 (6 bases). Trimming removed 7 bases at V and 0 bases at J, with 10 bases between. The CDR3 covers 13 residues. Germline CDR1 and CDR2: MNHEY and SVGAGI. Here the CDR3 DNA reads TGTGCCAGCAATCACAGGGACTCCTACGAGCAGTACTTC. It codes for CASNHRDSYEQYF.

CDR3 nucleotide sequence: TGTGCCATCAGTGAGTCGATCGGGACAGGTCCCACAGATACGCAGTATTTT. This sequence encodes CAISESIGTGPTDTQYF. The chain employs TRBV10-3 and TRBJ2-3, with 8 nucleotides matching TRBD1. Germline lookup yields CDR1 ENHRY and CDR2 SYGVKD. This CDR3 comprises 17 residues. Trimming at V came to 0 bases and at J to 2 bases, leaving 7 bases not matched to a gene.